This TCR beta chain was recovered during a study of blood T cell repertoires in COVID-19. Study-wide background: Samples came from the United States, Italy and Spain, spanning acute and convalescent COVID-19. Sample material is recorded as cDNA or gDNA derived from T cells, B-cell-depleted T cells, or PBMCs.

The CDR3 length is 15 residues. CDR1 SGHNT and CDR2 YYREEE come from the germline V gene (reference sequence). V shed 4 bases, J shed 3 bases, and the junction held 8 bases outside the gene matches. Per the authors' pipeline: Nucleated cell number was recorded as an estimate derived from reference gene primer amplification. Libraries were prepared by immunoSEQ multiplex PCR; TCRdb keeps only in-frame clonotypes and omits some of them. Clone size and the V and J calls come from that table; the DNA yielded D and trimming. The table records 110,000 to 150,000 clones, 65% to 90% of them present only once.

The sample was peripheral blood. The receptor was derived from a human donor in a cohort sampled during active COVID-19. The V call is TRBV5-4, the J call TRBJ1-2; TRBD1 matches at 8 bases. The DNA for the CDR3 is TGTGCCAGCAGCCGACAGGGGTCGAGATACTATGGCTACACCTTC. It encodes CASSRQGSRYYGYTF.